Presented here are 3 T cell receptor beta chains from one specimen sequenced in a study of blood T cell repertoires in COVID-19. Here immunoSEQ multiplex PCR was the method, and the copy in TCRdb shows in-frame clones only, minus some. The sample has approximately 280,000 clones; roughly 86% are singletons. Specimen: peripheral blood. The receptors were sampled from a young woman who had recovered from COVID-19.

V and J are TRBV6-1 and TRBJ2-2; D is possibly TRBD2 (5 bases). Germline CDR1 reads MNHNS; CDR2 reads SASEGT. The CDR3 has 13 amino acids. Between the trimmed V and J ends, which lost 6 bases and 7 bases, there was a span of 12 bases. The CDR3 loop reads CASSRIRDGELFF. The CDR3, as DNA: TGTGCCAGCAGCCGAATCCGGGACGGGGAGCTGTTTTTT.

This clone occurred once. The chain couples TRBV29-1 to TRBJ2-7; 8 nucleotides line up with TRBD1. Trimming at V came to 4 bases and at J to 7 bases, leaving 6 bases not matched to a gene. The germline V gene has CDR1 SQVTM and CDR2 ANQGSEA. The CDR3 has 12 residues. The CDR3 here is CSVVETGGEQYF. The CDR3 coding sequence is TGCAGCGTTGTGGAAACAGGGGGGGAGCAGTACTTC.

V usage is TRBV6-5 and J usage is TRBJ1-1; D perhaps matches TRBD1 (5 bases). Looked up from germline, CDR1 is MNHEY and CDR2 is SVGAGI. This CDR3 spans 13 amino acids. Trimming took off 7 bases at V and 1 base at J, with 10 bases between the two ends. DNA for the CDR3: TGTGCCAGCACTACTACAGGGAACACTGAAGCTTTCTTT. Residues: CASTTTGNTEAFF.